This T cell receptor (beta chain) was sequenced in a study of beta chain features in type 1 diabetes. The study, taken as a whole, reports: Shorter TCRB CDR3s, moderately but significantly so, marked every one of the four CD4+ subsets in Type 1 diabetes patients. The study found that naive, central memory and Treg TCRB repertoires appeared more similar in patients than in healthy donors. Because the template was cDNA, high-expressing cells might be over-represented.

Expressed TCRB transcripts were sequenced, since all the RNA that had been isolated was reverse transcribed. Repertoires were generated with immunoSEQ multiplex PCR, while TCRdb's copy carries only in-frame clones and drops some. The sample has a few hundred thousand clones, around 13% seen once. It was via CD45RO/CCR7/CD25/CD127/CD95/CD27 that CD4+ naive, central memory, regulatory and stem cell-like memory cells were sorted. All of the sorted populations showed purity greater than 98%. Remarks on this clone: Antigen unknown.

The CDR3 loop spans 16 amino acids. Trimming cost V 1 base and J 4 bases, with 15 bases left between them. Per the germline V gene, CDR1 is SGHTA and CDR2 is FQGNSA. This receptor was identified in a woman younger than 35 with type 1 diabetes. The chain joins TRBV7-2 to TRBJ2-3; D may be TRBD2 (7 bases). The sequenced material came from naive CD4+ T cells from blood. The CDR3 bases are TGTGCCAGCAGCTTAGGAGGGGGGGATCGATCAGATACGCAGTATTTT. Its protein product is CASSLGGGDRSDTQYF.